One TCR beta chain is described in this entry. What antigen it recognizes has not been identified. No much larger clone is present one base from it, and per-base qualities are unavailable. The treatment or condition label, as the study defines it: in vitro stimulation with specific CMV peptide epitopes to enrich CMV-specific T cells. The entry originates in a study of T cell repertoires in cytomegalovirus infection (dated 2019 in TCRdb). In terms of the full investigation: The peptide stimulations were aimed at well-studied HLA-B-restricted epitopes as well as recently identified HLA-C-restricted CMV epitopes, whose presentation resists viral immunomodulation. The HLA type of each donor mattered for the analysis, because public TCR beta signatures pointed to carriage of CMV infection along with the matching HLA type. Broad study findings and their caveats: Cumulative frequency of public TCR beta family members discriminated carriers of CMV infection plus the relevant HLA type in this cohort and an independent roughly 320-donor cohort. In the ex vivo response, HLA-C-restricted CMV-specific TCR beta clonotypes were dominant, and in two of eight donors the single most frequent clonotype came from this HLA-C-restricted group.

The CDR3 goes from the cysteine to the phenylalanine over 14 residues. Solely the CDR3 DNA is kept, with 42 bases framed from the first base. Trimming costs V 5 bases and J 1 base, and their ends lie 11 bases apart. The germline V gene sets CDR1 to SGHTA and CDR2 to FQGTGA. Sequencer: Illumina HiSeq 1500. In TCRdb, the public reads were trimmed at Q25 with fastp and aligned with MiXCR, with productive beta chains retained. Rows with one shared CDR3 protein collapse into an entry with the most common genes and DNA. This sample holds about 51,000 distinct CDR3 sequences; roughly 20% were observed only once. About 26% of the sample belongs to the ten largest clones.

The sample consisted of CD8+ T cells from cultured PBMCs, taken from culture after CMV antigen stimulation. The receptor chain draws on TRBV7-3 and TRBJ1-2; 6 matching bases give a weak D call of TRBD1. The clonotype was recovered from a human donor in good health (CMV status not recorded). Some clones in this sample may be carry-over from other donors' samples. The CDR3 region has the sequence CASSPQGGNYGYTF. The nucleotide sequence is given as TGTGCCAGCAGCCCCCAAGGGGGTAACTATGGCTACACCTTC. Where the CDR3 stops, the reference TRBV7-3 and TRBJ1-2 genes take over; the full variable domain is GAGVSQTPSNKVTEKGKYVELRCDPISGHTALYWYRQSLGQGPEFLIYFQGTGAADDSGLPNDRFFAVRPEGSVSTLKIQRTERGDSAVYLCASSPQGGNYGYTFGSGTRLTVV.